This T cell receptor (beta chain) came from a study of T cell responses to AZD1222 COVID-19 vaccine. Points from the study as a whole: Reportedly, close to half of spike-specific TCRs are directed against unmutated variant regions.

Profiling relied on immunoSEQ multiplex PCR, and the TCRdb table lists in-frame clones only, not all of them. The profile shows approximately 150,000 clones, approximately 90% of them singletons. Remarks on this clone: What it binds is unknown. The sample has other DNA sequences that encode this CDR3 too.

J gave up 4 bases and V 6 bases, and 6 bases lay outside the gene matches. The CDR3 sequence is 14 residues long. Germline CDR1 reads SEHNR; CDR2 reads FQNEAQ (reference sequence). The TCR comes from an adult who received the AZD1222 COVID-19 vaccine. The rearrangement uses TRBV7-9 and TRBJ1-5, with 7 bases identical to TRBD1. The sample here was peripheral blood, taken 28 days after the second AZD1222 dose. For the CDR3, the DNA is TGTGCCAGCAGTTCCGGGACAGATAATCAGCCCCAGCATTTT. Translating it yields CASSSGTDNQPQHF.